This T cell receptor beta chain was identified during a study of PD-L1 blockade in urothelial cancer (TCRdb year 2017). In terms of the full investigation: All patients started therapy around 2014 and received atezolizumab 1,200 mg intravenously every 3 weeks. About 90% of the roughly 29 patients were males with bladder-origin urothelial cancer, and 18 of 29 reported a prior smoking history. Patients had an ECOG performance status of 0 or 1 and had received between 0 and 3 prior chemotherapy regimens. Blood samples were analyzed at 3 weeks after treatment start (second dose) and at 6 weeks after treatment start. A median of approximately 140,000 T cells and roughly 80,000 unique TCRs was obtained from blood samples, and a median clonality of approximately 0.086 was observed. The study, an exploratory multi-omic analysis, examined somatic, immune and clinical correlates of response to PD-L1 blockade with atezolizumab in urothelial cancer. Pretreatment tumor samples and matched peripheral blood, collected serially before and after atezolizumab treatment, underwent TCR sequencing. Durable clinical benefit was defined as progression-free survival longer than 6 months, and TCR features were also tested against progression-free and overall survival. In the same patients, pretreatment tumors underwent whole exome sequencing and RNA sequencing in addition to TCR sequencing. Durable clinical benefit was achieved by nine patients but not by the remaining 20. Twenty-nine patients had pretreatment blood TCR-seq, about 24 had at least one posttreatment blood collection, and about 24 had tumor TCR-seq. Study-level results and caveats: Among patients with durable benefit, tumor-associated TCR clones showed greater expansion in peripheral blood 3 weeks after treatment started (n ≈ 21, p = 0.022). Small sample size (n ≈ 27) and many exploratory analyses mean the results are intended to be hypothesis-generating. A pretreatment peripheral blood TCR clonality below the median was linked to improved progression-free and overall survival.

Including the terminal cysteine and phenylalanine, the CDR3 comprises 15 residues. Kept here is only the CDR3 DNA, which spans 45 bases and is read in frame from base 1. From the germline V gene, CDR1 is SGDLS and CDR2 is YYNGEE. Trimmed from V: 1 base; trimmed from J: 4 bases; junction bases lacking a gene match: 4. Each PCR received spiked-in synthetic TCR analog templates so that absolute template abundance could be estimated from read counts. The immunoSEQ assay was used to amplify TCRbeta CDR3 regions from genomic DNA with bias-controlled V and J gene primers. Sequencing of rearranged TCRbeta segments was done at approximately 20X coverage. In the paper's pipeline: Clustering was used to correct sequencing errors, and CDR3s were annotated against IMGT so that V, D and J genes could be assigned. Downstream analyses used only productive TCRbeta rearrangements, leaving out any out-of-frame or stop-codon sequences. Clonality was computed as one minus Shannon entropy normalized by the log of the number of unique productive sequences. Clones differing between time points or between blood and tumor were identified by Fisher's exact test with Benjamini-Hochberg correction at adjusted p below 0.01. TCRdb took this table from immuneACCESS and kept in-frame rearrangements with V and J called. Such tables lack part of the clones; where checked against another copy, unresolved V genes explain under half of the gap, and the rest is unexplained. Clonal size and the V and J genes are those of that table, whereas D and trimming came from the DNA. The sample table holds 45,000 to 55,000 clones, of which around 85% were seen once. More than 9% of the sample lies in the top ten.

In light of the paper, this sample's time point label describes: peripheral blood 6 weeks after treatment start. The cohort comprised fewer than 35 patients with locally advanced or metastatic urothelial carcinoma treated at Memorial Sloan Kettering on a trial protocol. Peripheral blood mononuclear cells were collected pretreatment and during treatment, with between 1 and 8 total time points obtained per patient. The Qiagen DNeasy Blood extraction kit was used to purify genomic DNA from total PBMCs and from tumor samples. PBMCs were collected pretreatment and during treatment, and were isolated and stored as previously described. This clone has only one observation. Its antigen is currently not known. No per-base quality is available; no much larger clone lies one base away.

The origin of this receptor is a man aged 55 to 70 with urothelial cancer. The V and J genes are TRBV9 and TRBJ2-5; the junction holds 10 bases that match TRBD1. The sequences come from PBMCs, collected around atezolizumab (anti-PD-L1) treatment. The CDR3 reads as follows: CASSVWTGGPETQYF. The nucleotides read TGTGCCAGCAGCGTATGGACAGGGGGTCCAGAGACCCAGTACTTC.